Listed here are 18 T cell receptor beta chains from one sample, sequenced in a study of blood T cell repertoires in COVID-19. The method was immunoSEQ multiplex PCR; TCRdb's version includes in-frame clones alone and lacks a portion of them. Of about 83,000 clones in the sample, about 88% are singletons; the top ten hold about 8.5%. Sequenced: peripheral blood. These receptors came from a man aged 80 or over with active or convalescent COVID-19.

The chain couples TRBV7-3 to TRBJ1-2, with D possibly TRBD1 on 5 matching bases. With 6 bases removed from V and 4 bases from J, the gap between germline ends came to 18 bases. The CDR3 has 15 residues. CDR1 and CDR2 from the germline V gene are SGHTA and FQGTGA. CDR3 DNA: TGTGCCAGCAGTCCCGCGGGGGGTCTAAGCTATGGCTACACCTTC. Its translation: CASSPAGGLSYGYTF.

CDR3: CASNHGGAYNEQFF. CDR3 DNA sequence: TGTGCCAGCAACCACGGCGGGGCATACAATGAGCAGTTCTTC. The rearrangement links TRBV11-3 to TRBJ2-1; a possible D gene is TRBD2 (6 bases). Germline V gives CDR1 SGHNT, CDR2 YENEEA. The CDR3 sequence is 14 residues long. V gave up 7 bases and J gave up 4 bases, with 14 bases separating them.

The chain uses TRBV10-1 and TRBJ2-5; TRBD2 matches at 9 bases. CDR1 and CDR2 from the germline V gene are WNHNN and SYGVQD (reference sequence). The CDR3 totals 15 residues. The trim removed 4 bases at V and 4 bases at J, leaving 7 bases unmatched. The CDR3 loop is CASSGGTSRGETQYF. Written as DNA, the CDR3 is TGCGCCAGCAGTGGGGGGACTAGCAGGGGAGAGACCCAGTACTTC.

The CDR3 protein is CASSTPEGKRMNTEAFF. The CDR3 DNA reads TGTGCCAGCAGCACCCCGGAGGGGAAAAGAATGAACACTGAAGCTTTCTTT. The chain couples TRBV5-4 to TRBJ1-1; D possibly corresponds to TRBD1 (5 bases). The CDR3 is 17 amino acids. V lost 4 bases to trimming and J lost 0 bases, with 19 bases between them. Germline values: CDR1 SGHNT, CDR2 YYREEE (reference sequence).

The genes are TRBV3-1 (or the pseudogene TRBV3-2) and TRBJ2-6; 8 nucleotides match TRBD1. V shed 0 bases and J 5 bases; nucleotides not matched to a gene: 6. CDR1 is LGHDT, CDR2 YNNKEL, per germline (reference sequence). The CDR3 length is 17 residues. CDR3 amino acids: CASSQEDRVIWANVLTF. CDR3 sequence (DNA): TGTGCCAGCAGCCAAGAGGACAGGGTGATCTGGGCCAACGTCCTGACTTTC.

V and J are TRBV18 and TRBJ2-2; 8 nucleotides agree with TRBD1. Germline trimming cut 2 bases from V and 1 base from J; bases unmatched to any gene: 0. CDR1 is KGHSH and CDR2 is LQKENI in the germline V gene. This CDR3 is 15 amino acids long. CDR3 nucleotides: TGTGCCAGCTCACCAGGGACAGGGAACACCGGGGAGCTGTTTTTT. As protein: CASSPGTGNTGELFF.

The rearrangement joins TRBV28 to TRBJ2-7, with D possibly TRBD1 on 6 matching bases. The CDR3 is 14 residues long. Germline loops: CDR1 MDHEN, CDR2 SYDVKM. V gave up 7 bases and J gave up 1 base, with 14 bases separating them. CDR3: CASNQQGPSYEQYV. CDR3 nucleotide sequence: TGTGCCAGCAACCAACAGGGACCTTCCTACGAGCAGTACGTC.

The V gene is TRBV4-1, the J gene TRBJ2-1; 15 bases are shared with TRBD2. The CDR3 is made up of 17 amino acids. The J segment lost 8 bases and the V segment lost 3 bases, leaving 8 bases of the junction unmatched. Germline V CDR1 and CDR2: MGHRA, YSYEKL. The DNA of the CDR3 is TGCGCCAGCAGCCAGGTTCGGACTAGCGGGAGGGCCTATGAGCAGTTCTTC. Encoded protein: CASSQVRTSGRAYEQFF.

This clone was detected only once. The V gene is TRBV7-3, the J gene TRBJ2-2; 10 bases are shared with TRBD1. The CDR3 runs 16 residues. Germline V lookup: CDR1 SGHTA, CDR2 FQGTGA. The J segment lost 9 bases and the V segment lost 4 bases, leaving 11 bases of the junction unmatched. CDR3 sequence: CASSSRRTGGHRELFF. The CDR3 DNA reads TGTGCCAGCAGCTCACGACGGACAGGGGGTCACCGGGAGCTGTTTTTT.

The chain links TRBV6-5 to TRBJ1-4; 9 bases map to TRBD1. The V gene's germline CDR1 is MNHEY and CDR2 SVGAGI. The CDR3 spans 14 residues. J lost 7 bases, V lost 6 bases, and 6 bases had no gene match. The CDR3 region is CASRGTGRGEKLFF. CDR3 bases: TGTGCCAGCAGAGGGACAGGGAGGGGTGAAAAACTGTTTTTT.

The chain links TRBV24-1 to TRBJ2-1; 9 positions match TRBD2. Germline loops: CDR1 KGHDR, CDR2 SFDVKD. V lost 1 base, J lost 7 bases, and 4 bases stayed unmatched. The CDR3 spans 15 residues. The CDR3 DNA sequence: TGTGCCACCAGTGATTTTAGCGGGAGAAGAAATGAGCAGTTCTTC. Amino acid sequence: CATSDFSGRRNEQFF.

The chain combines TRBV3-1 (or the pseudogene TRBV3-2) with TRBJ1-1; 8 bases are shared with TRBD1. Trimming cost V 4 bases and J 0 bases; bases outside gene matches: 7. CDR1 and CDR2 (germline): LGHDT, YNNKEL (reference sequence). The CDR3 runs to 16 residues. The CDR3 protein is CASSLRGTGMNTEAFF. CDR3 sequence (DNA): TGTGCCAGCAGCCTTAGAGGGACAGGAATGAACACTGAAGCTTTCTTT.

This sequence joins TRBV11-2 and TRBJ1-3; D perhaps matches TRBD1 (5 bases). Trimming took off 2 bases at V and 3 bases at J, with 11 bases between the two ends. Germline assignment: CDR1 SGHAT and CDR2 FQNNGV. This CDR3 spans 15 amino acids. This chain's CDR3 is CASSLFTTVGNTIYF. In DNA form, the CDR3 reads TGTGCCAGCAGCTTATTTACGACAGTTGGAAACACCATATATTTT.

The CDR3 nucleotides are TGTGCCAGCAGCTTTCAGGGGACGGGGAATTCACCCCTCCACTTT. Its translation is CASSFQGTGNSPLHF. The chain is built from TRBV11-2 and TRBJ1-6; D possibly corresponds to TRBD1 (6 bases). Per germline, CDR1 SGHAT and CDR2 FQNNGV. V was pared by 3 bases and J by 7 bases, with 13 bases between. There are 15 residues in the CDR3.

The rearrangement joins TRBV5-6 to TRBJ2-2, with 9 bases aligning to TRBD1. Germline trimming cut 4 bases from V and 4 bases from J; bases unmatched to any gene: 8. Germline loops: CDR1 SGHDT, CDR2 YYEEEE. The CDR3 extends over 16 amino acids. CDR3 bases: TGTGCCAGCAGCCTCCCGGGACAGGGTCCCACCGGGGAGCTGTTTTTT. This gives the protein CASSLPGQGPTGELFF. The full variable domain, rest sourced from reference TRBV5-6 and TRBJ2-2, is DAGVTQSPTHLIKTRGQQVTLRCSPKSGHDTVSWYQQALGQGPQFIFQYYEEEERQRGNFPDRFSGHQFPNYSSELNVNALLLGDSALYLCASSLPGQGPTGELFFGEGSRLTVL.

The rearrangement joins TRBV6-5 to TRBJ1-2, with a possible D match to TRBD1 (6 bases). The CDR3 is 14 residues long. Germline CDR1 is MNHEY and CDR2 is SVGAGI. V was cut by 7 bases and J by 4 bases, with 16 bases left in between. The CDR3 region is CASNPGGALYGYTF. The DNA of the CDR3 is TGTGCCAGCAACCCGGGGGGGGCTCTCTATGGCTACACCTTC.

This rearrangement joins TRBV9 to TRBJ1-2; no clear D gene. CDR3 size: 15 residues. Trimming removed 0 bases at V and 0 bases at J, with 9 bases between. Germline V gene data show CDR1 as SGDLS and CDR2 as YYNGEE. The CDR3 is CASSVGGSANYGYTF. In DNA form, the CDR3 reads TGTGCCAGCAGCGTAGGAGGGTCAGCTAACTATGGCTACACCTTC.

V is TRBV12-3 or TRBV12-4 and J is TRBJ1-5, with D tentatively TRBD1 (6 bases). V shed 5 bases and J shed 4 bases, with 9 bases lying between them. The CDR3 has 13 amino acids. For the CDR3, the DNA is TGTGCCAGCAGTCTGACAGGTAATCAGCCCCAGCATTTT. Residues: CASSLTGNQPQHF.